The 20 T cell receptor beta chains listed next were all sequenced from one sample in a study of cytomegalovirus exposure and HLA in healthy donors. Here immunoSEQ multiplex PCR was the method, and the copy in TCRdb shows in-frame clones only, minus some. Of approximately 220,000 clones listed, about 93% were seen once; the top ten hold 0.85% to 1.2%. Sequencing was done on a sample of PBMCs. The receptors were sampled from a woman between 18 and 29 years old in good health and CMV-seronegative.

The rearrangement links TRBV4-1 to TRBJ2-3; weak D call: TRBD2 (6 bases). This CDR3 is built from 14 residues. Trimming removed 4 bases from V and 4 bases from J, with 12 bases in between. The germline gives CDR1 MGHRA, CDR2 YSYEKL. The CDR3 DNA sequence: TGCGCCAGCAGCCCCCCGGGGGTATCAGATACGCAGTATTTT. Translating gives CASSPPGVSDTQYF.

The V gene is TRBV11-2, the J gene TRBJ2-2; tentative D call: TRBD2 (5 bases). CDR3 length: 15 residues. Germline CDR1 is SGHAT and CDR2 is FQNNGV. V gave up 5 bases and J gave up 1 base, with 11 bases separating them. As DNA, the CDR3 is TGTGCCAGCAGCCCCTTTCGGGAGAACACCGGGGAGCTGTTTTTT. It yields the protein CASSPFRENTGELFF.

This rearrangement joins TRBV27 to TRBJ2-3, with 8 bases that match TRBD1. CDR3 size: 16 residues. V trimming: 2 bases; J trimming: 1 base; junction bases outside the gene matches: 5. CDR1 is MNHEY and CDR2 is SMNVEV in the germline V gene (reference sequence). The CDR3, as DNA: TGTGCCAGCAGTTTAAAGGGGACAGGCCGCACAGATACGCAGTATTTT. Its protein is CASSLKGTGRTDTQYF.

V usage is TRBV6-1 and J usage is TRBJ1-1, with D uncertain. V was trimmed by 6 bases and J by 0 bases, leaving 5 bases between them. The germline V gene has CDR1 MNHNS and CDR2 SASEGT. The CDR3 totals 12 residues. The CDR3 DNA sequence: TGTGCCAGCAGGACACTGAACACTGAAGCTTTCTTT. Translation: CASRTLNTEAFF.

The J gene is TRBJ2-7, the V gene TRBV4-1, with a tentative D call TRBD2 (5 bases). V shed 0 bases and J shed 2 bases, with 17 bases lying between them. Germline values: CDR1 MGHRA, CDR2 YSYEKL. The CDR3 runs 17 residues. The CDR3 protein is CASSQDERSGSTYEQYF. The CDR3 region has the DNA TGCGCCAGCAGCCAAGATGAAAGAAGCGGTTCAACCTACGAGCAGTACTTC.

In regard to this clone: Relative to the germline gene, one junction end is altered; a read error may explain this. The chain couples TRBV6-1 to TRBJ2-7, with unresolved D. CDR3 length: 15 amino acids. Germline loops: CDR1 MNHNS, CDR2 SASEGT. This CDR3 is CASTEHQRRTYEQYF. The DNA of the CDR3 is TGTGCCAGCACTGAACACCAGCGCCGAACCTACGAGCAGTACTTC.

This clone was picked up a small number of times. The chain employs TRBV7-3 and TRBJ2-1; no reliable D call. Germline V CDR1 and CDR2: SGHTA, FQGTGA. V lost 2 bases, J lost 8 bases, and 4 bases lay in between. The CDR3 runs 11 residues. The CDR3 DNA follows: TGTGCCAGCAGCTTAGTAGATGAGCAGTTCTTC. The encoded protein is CASSLVDEQFF.

This clone has only one observation. V and J are TRBV6-1 and TRBJ2-1, with 10 bases lining up with TRBD2. This CDR3 region has 14 residues. Germline V lookup: CDR1 MNHNS, CDR2 SASEGT. The trim removed 6 bases at V and 4 bases at J, leaving 3 bases unmatched. The CDR3 region is CASSGTSDYNEQFF. CDR3 nucleotide sequence: TGTGCCAGCAGCGGGACTAGCGATTACAATGAGCAGTTCTTC.

The chain uses TRBV4-2 and TRBJ2-2, with TRBD1 matching over 7 bases. J was trimmed by 3 bases and V by 0 bases; bases with no gene match: 1. The CDR3 sequence is 15 residues long. CDR1 and CDR2 from the germline V gene are LGHNA and YNFKEQ. CDR3 DNA: TGTGCCAGCAGCCAAGACGGGACAGACACCGGGGAGCTGTTTTTT. Protein product: CASSQDGTDTGELFF.

This clone was counted a single time. This sequence joins TRBV5-1 and TRBJ1-1; a weak D match, TRBD1 (5 bases). The germline gives CDR1 SGHRS, CDR2 YFSETQ. V lost 4 bases and J 4 bases, leaving 14 bases between the germline ends. The CDR3 runs to 14 residues. CDR3 in amino acids: CASSQNGGSTEAFF. CDR3 nucleotides: TGCGCCAGCAGCCAGAACGGGGGGTCCACTGAAGCTTTCTTT.

The gene calls are TRBV18 and TRBJ1-1, with TRBD1 matching 7 bases. V dropped 5 bases and J dropped 1; count of bases not matched to a gene: 7. CDR3 length equals 15 residues. Germline loops: CDR1 KGHSH, CDR2 LQKENI. CDR3 amino acids: CASSSGQPPNTEAFF. CDR3 sequence (DNA): TGTGCCAGCTCATCGGGACAGCCACCGAACACTGAAGCTTTCTTT.

The chain uses TRBV6-5 and TRBJ2-3; D is ambiguous. Trimming left V 7 bases short and J 2 bases short, with 4 bases between. The CDR3 spans 11 residues. Germline CDR1 and CDR2: MNHEY and SVGAGI. The CDR3 sequence is CASTNTDTQYF. The CDR3 bases are TGTGCCAGCACCAACACAGATACGCAGTATTTT.

This chain joins TRBV19 and TRBJ1-2, with D possibly TRBD1 on 5 matching bases. V was cut by 6 bases and J by 3 bases, with 14 bases left in between. CDR1 is LNHDA and CDR2 is SQIVND in the germline V gene (reference sequence). The length of the CDR3 is 14 residues. The CDR3 sequence is CASRGMGRDYGYTF. For the CDR3, the DNA is TGTGCCAGTAGGGGAATGGGCAGGGACTATGGCTACACCTTC.

The chain has TRBV11-3 and TRBJ2-7, with D perhaps TRBD1 (5 bases). V dropped 5 bases and J dropped 3 bases, with 11 bases sitting between them. CDR3 length: 13 residues. CDR1 SGHNT and CDR2 YENEEA come from the germline V gene. The CDR3 bases are TGTGCCAGCAGCCCTATCGACAGCTACGAGCAGTACTTC. Its protein product is CASSPIDSYEQYF.

The V call is TRBV7-6, the J call TRBJ2-2, with 8 bases matching TRBD1. Germline loops: CDR1 SGHVS, CDR2 FNYEAQ. With 2 bases clipped from V and 0 bases from J, the junction kept 5 bases outside the gene matches. The CDR3 consists of 17 residues. The CDR3 DNA is TGTGCCAGCAGCTTAAGTCCAGGGGGCCCGAACACCGGGGAGCTGTTTTTT. Translating it yields CASSLSPGGPNTGELFF.

This chain connects TRBV5-6 to TRBJ2-7; perhaps TRBD1 as D (6 bases). The CDR3 sequence is 14 residues long. V lost 0 bases and J 1 base, leaving 8 bases between the germline ends. CDR1 is SGHDT, CDR2 YYEEEE, per germline. CDR3 in DNA: TGTGCCAGCAGCTTGGTGGACAGATCCTACGAGCAGTACTTC. Translating it yields CASSLVDRSYEQYF.

This chain joins TRBV5-1 and TRBJ1-5; TRBD1 agrees at 11 bases. V lost 0 bases and J lost 6; bases outside the gene matches: 5. Germline CDR1 SGHRS, CDR2 YFSETQ. The CDR3 is 16 amino acids. CDR3 DNA sequence: TGCGCCAGCAGCTTGGGGGACAGGGGGAACGGTCAGCCCCAGCATTTT. This translates into CASSLGDRGNGQPQHF.

This chain links TRBV5-1 with TRBJ2-1, with 12 bases lining up with TRBD2. The J segment lost 0 bases and the V segment lost 5 bases, leaving 15 bases of the junction unmatched. There are 20 residues in the CDR3. The germline V gene encodes CDR1 SGHRS and CDR2 YFSETQ. CDR3 bases: TGCGCCAGCAGTTCCATCCTAGCGGGAGGGCCCAGGAGCTCCTACAATGAGCAGTTCTTC. This gives the protein CASSSILAGGPRSSYNEQFF.

The rearrangement uses TRBV6-5 and TRBJ1-6; D call uncertain. Germline CDR1 reads MNHEY; CDR2 reads SVGAGI. CDR3 size: 14 residues. V was pared by 8 bases and J by 0 bases, with 8 bases between. The CDR3 protein is CASRGGSYNSPLHF. The CDR3 DNA sequence: TGTGCCAGCCGAGGTGGCTCCTATAATTCACCCCTCCACTTT.

The CDR3 is CASSFTGYTEAFF. The CDR3 DNA reads as TGTGCCAGCAGCTTCACAGGATACACTGAAGCTTTCTTT. V is TRBV11-2 and J is TRBJ1-1, with a tentative D call TRBD1 (5 bases). CDR1 and CDR2 (germline): SGHAT, FQNNGV. The CDR3 is 13 residues long. Trimming stripped 3 bases from V and 3 bases from J, with 8 bases between. The full variable domain, completed using reference TRBV11-2 and TRBJ1-1, is EAGVAQSPRYKIIEKRQSVAFWCNPISGHATLYWYQQILGQGPKLLIQFQNNGVVDDSQLPKDRFSAERLKGVDSTLKIQPAKLEDSAVYLCASSFTGYTEAFFGQGTRLTVV.